In its sample, the clone carrying this T cell receptor beta chain was seen a few times. TCRdb keeps only in-frame clones here, not all; method: immunoSEQ multiplex PCR. The sample consists of 65,000 to 70,000 clones, about 85% of them appearing once. This specimen comes from a study of blood T cell repertoires in COVID-19. Study in general: Samples representing acute and convalescent COVID-19 were sourced from the United States, Italy and Spain.

Per the germline V gene, CDR1 is MNHEY and CDR2 is SVGAGI. The V end lost 4 bases, the J end lost 6 bases, and 13 bases lay between the germline ends. This CDR3 is built from 14 residues. The source is a man at least 80 years old with acute or convalescent COVID-19. Sequenced: peripheral blood. The rearrangement uses TRBV6-5 and TRBJ2-1; a possible D gene is TRBD1 (6 bases). This chain's CDR3 is CASSWAGEPNEQFF. CDR3 sequence (DNA): TGTGCCAGCAGTTGGGCAGGGGAGCCCAATGAGCAGTTCTTC.